Listed here are 27 T cell receptor beta chains from one sample, sequenced in a study of radiation and T cells in renal cell carcinoma (dated by TCRdb to the early 2020s). The method was the immunoSEQ multiplex PCR assay. What TCRdb holds here is the immuneACCESS table cut down to in-frame rearrangements. Part of the clones is not present; checked against another copy, under half of the missing clones reflect an unresolved V gene, and the others are unexplained. This sample holds 120,000 to 150,000 clones; approximately 86% were observed only once. Less than 20% of the sample goes to the ten largest clones. Sample time point, as interpreted from the label and publication: blood 4 weeks post-SBRT, at nephrectomy. This specimen's treatment or condition label, interpreted: 15 Gy SBRT to primary tumor, nephrectomy 4 weeks later. The sequenced sample was blood, obtained from a patient whose treatment included radiotherapy and nephrectomy. These receptors all come from a woman in her 50s with renal cell carcinoma.

This chain connects TRBV27 to TRBJ2-2; 9 nucleotides match TRBD2. The CDR3 spans 16 residues. Trimming at V came to 6 bases and at J to 1 base, leaving 6 bases not matched to a gene. CDR1 is MNHEY and CDR2 is SMNVEV in the germline V gene (reference sequence). The CDR3 protein is CASSRFSGGNTGELFF. The CDR3 DNA follows: TGTGCCAGCAGCCGATTTAGCGGGGGGAACACCGGGGAGCTGTTTTTT.

The chain recombines TRBV6-5 with TRBJ2-7; 8 positions agree with TRBD2. The germline gives CDR1 MNHEY, CDR2 SVGAGI. CDR3 length equals 15 residues. V lost 0 bases and J lost 5; bases outside the gene matches: 6. In nucleotides, the CDR3 is TGTGCCAGCAGTTACTCTAGAGGACTAGCTCACGAGCAGTACTTC. Protein: CASSYSRGLAHEQYF.

This clone turned up a few times. This chain connects TRBV30 to TRBJ1-2; 7 positions agree with TRBD1. Germline V CDR1 and CDR2: GTSNPN, SVGIG (reference sequence). V dropped 7 bases and J dropped 4; count of bases not matched to a gene: 9. The CDR3 has 13 amino acids. CDR3 sequence reads: CALHRDRPYGYTF. CDR3 nucleotide sequence: TGTGCCTTGCACCGGGACAGACCCTATGGCTACACCTTC.

This chain uses TRBV4-2 with TRBJ2-2; 7 bases are shared with TRBD1. Germline assignment: CDR1 LGHNA and CDR2 YNFKEQ. Losses at the gene ends were 4 bases for V and 6 bases for J; bases not matched to a gene: 5. CDR3 size: 14 residues. CDR3 DNA sequence: TGTGCCAGCAGCCTCGGACAGGAGGCCGGGGAGCTGTTTTTT. Its translation is CASSLGQEAGELFF.

The CDR3 bases are TGTGCCATCAGCCTCCATGGGCAGGGGGCGAACACTGAAGCTTTCTTT. Translation: CAISLHGQGANTEAFF. The rearrangement uses TRBV10-3 and TRBJ1-1, with 8 bases fitting TRBD1. V shed 6 bases, J shed 1 base, and the junction held 10 bases outside the gene matches. Germline lookup yields CDR1 ENHRY and CDR2 SYGVKD. The CDR3 loop spans 16 amino acids.

The chain carries TRBV5-1 and TRBJ1-5, with 9 bases fitting TRBD1. The CDR3 sequence is 15 residues long. V shed 0 bases, J shed 5 bases, and the junction held 3 bases outside the gene matches. Germline V gene sequence: CDR1 SGHRS, CDR2 YFSETQ. In DNA form, the CDR3 reads TGCGCCAGCAGCTTGGGGGACAGGGAGGATCAGCCCCAGCATTTT. Residues: CASSLGDREDQPQHF.

The chain uses TRBV7-9 and TRBJ1-5; 9 bases fit TRBD1. CDR3 length equals 16 residues. J gave up 4 bases and V 3 bases, and 7 bases lay outside the gene matches. Per the germline V gene, CDR1 is SEHNR and CDR2 is FQNEAQ (reference sequence). The CDR3 bases are TGTGCCAGCAGCTTCAGCACAGGGGGCGGAAATCAGCCCCAGCATTTT. The encoded protein is CASSFSTGGGNQPQHF. Full variable domain (remainder filled in from reference TRBV7-9 and TRBJ1-5): DTGVSQNPRHKITKRGQNVTFRCDPISEHNRLYWYRQTLGQGPEFLTYFQNEAQLEKSRLLSDRFSAERPKGSFSTLEIQRTEQGDSAMYLCASSFSTGGGNQPQHFGDGTRLSIL.

This chain connects TRBV4-1 to TRBJ2-5; 7 bases match TRBD1. CDR3 length equals 20 residues. Per the germline V gene, CDR1 is MGHRA and CDR2 is YSYEKL. V gave up 4 bases and J gave up 0 bases; unmatched junction bases: 20. The CDR3 loop reads CASSPKAPTRQGTYQETQYF. The CDR3 bases are TGCGCCAGCAGCCCGAAAGCCCCAACCCGACAGGGAACGTACCAAGAGACCCAGTACTTC.

This chain uses TRBV30 with TRBJ1-4; D may be TRBD1 (6 bases). Germline V gene lookup returns CDR1 GTSNPN and CDR2 SVGIG (reference sequence). V was clipped by 3 bases and J by 0 bases, with 20 bases between them. The CDR3 consists of 18 residues. This CDR3 reads CAWRGTGSLLSTNEKLFF. In DNA, the CDR3 is TGTGCCTGGAGGGGAACAGGGAGCCTACTTTCAACTAATGAAAAACTGTTTTTT.

The chain carries TRBV5-6 and TRBJ2-5; no firm D call. The CDR3 is 15 residues long. Deletions cut 3 bases from V and 2 bases from J, with 14 bases between. Germline assignment: CDR1 SGHDT and CDR2 YYEEEE. The CDR3 nucleotides read TGTGCCAGCAGCTCTTTTAACAGCCCTCAAGAGACCCAGTACTTC. Translation gives CASSSFNSPQETQYF.

This chain links TRBV19 with TRBJ1-4; the D gene is possibly TRBD1 (5 bases). Germline CDR1 reads LNHDA; CDR2 reads SQIVND (reference sequence). Trimming cost V 3 bases and J 4 bases, with 9 bases left between them. This CDR3 has 14 amino acids. CDR3 sequence: CASSMSRVNEKLFF. In DNA form, the CDR3 reads TGTGCCAGTAGTATGTCCAGGGTTAATGAAAAACTGTTTTTT.

The chain has TRBV5-6 and TRBJ1-5, with 7 bases aligning to TRBD1. Germline CDR1 SGHDT, CDR2 YYEEEE. J was trimmed by 4 bases and V by 4 bases; bases with no gene match: 8. This CDR3 region has 15 residues. CDR3 in amino acids: CASSLLGRGNQPQHF. The DNA of the CDR3 is TGTGCCAGCAGCCTCCTCGGCAGGGGGAATCAGCCCCAGCATTTT. The whole variable domain, remainder taken from reference TRBV5-6 and TRBJ1-5, is DAGVTQSPTHLIKTRGQQVTLRCSPKSGHDTVSWYQQALGQGPQFIFQYYEEEERQRGNFPDRFSGHQFPNYSSELNVNALLLGDSALYLCASSLLGRGNQPQHFGDGTRLSIL.

The V gene is TRBV12-5, the J gene TRBJ2-3; D unresolved. CDR3 length: 15 residues. CDR1 and CDR2 (germline): LGHNT, FRNRAP. V lost 2 bases and J lost 6, with 15 bases in between. CDR3 region: CASGLSAGLRDTQYF. CDR3 DNA sequence: TGTGCTAGTGGTTTGTCGGCCGGTCTAAGGGATACGCAGTATTTT.

This chain joins TRBV25-1 and TRBJ2-1, with D perhaps given as TRBD1 or TRBD2 (5 bases each). The V and J ends lost 1 base and 1 base respectively, with 11 bases between them. The CDR3 length is 16 residues. Per germline, CDR1 MGHDK and CDR2 SYGVNS. CDR3 sequence (DNA): TGTGCCAGCAGTGAATTGGGGGACCCTTCCTACAATGAGCAGTTCTTC. Translating it yields CASSELGDPSYNEQFF.

As regards this clone: Because the CDR3's place on the DNA is in doubt, the DNA is left out and the CDR3 is given as listed by TCRdb. The CDR3 loop is CASSGGGDTFGYRELFF. The V and J genes are TRBV10-1 and TRBJ2-2; the table gives TRBD2 as D, unverified against the DNA. The CDR3 is 17 amino acids long, termini counted. Germline V gene sequence: CDR1 WNHNN, CDR2 SYGVQD (reference sequence).

This sequence joins TRBV6-5 and TRBJ1-2; D remains ambiguous. The CDR3 runs 14 residues. Trimming left V 8 bases short and J 8 bases short, with 21 bases between. The germline gives CDR1 MNHEY, CDR2 SVGAGI. The CDR3 region has the DNA TGTGCCAGCTCCTCTCCGGGGTCCTTCGGGGGCTACACCTTC. Translating it yields CASSSPGSFGGYTF.

The rearrangement uses TRBV2 and TRBJ2-4; D perhaps matches TRBD2 (6 bases). CDR3 length: 13 residues. Per germline, CDR1 SNHLY and CDR2 FYNNEI. The ends were cut back, 3 bases at V and 9 bases at J, with 12 bases in the middle. Here the CDR3 DNA reads TGTGCCAGCAGTGACCTTGAGGGAGGCATTCAGTACTTC. Translated: CASSDLEGGIQYF. The full variable domain, with the rest looked up from reference TRBV2 and TRBJ2-4, is EPEVTQTPSHQVTQMGQEVILRCVPISNHLYFYWYRQILGQKVEFLVSFYNNEISEKSEIFDDQFSVERPDGSNFTLKIRSTKLEDSAMYFCASSDLEGGIQYFGAGTRLSVL.

The J gene is TRBJ1-2, the V gene TRBV28, with 7 positions matching TRBD1. This CDR3 is 13 amino acids long. The V gene end was trimmed by 9 bases and the J gene end by 8 bases; junction bases not matched to a gene: 12. Looked up from germline, CDR1 is MDHEN and CDR2 is SYDVKM. In nucleotides, the CDR3 is TGTGCCAGTAAGAGAGGGGGCTTTGAGGGCTACACCTTC. It translates to CASKRGGFEGYTF.

This clone was detected a few times. V usage is TRBV30 and J usage is TRBJ2-5, with a weak D call TRBD2 (5 bases). Germline lookup yields CDR1 GTSNPN and CDR2 SVGIG (reference sequence). The CDR3 consists of 15 residues. Trimming left V 0 bases short and J 5 bases short, with 16 bases between. This CDR3 reads CAWSVDSQRGETQYF. Written as DNA, the CDR3 is TGTGCCTGGAGTGTAGATTCCCAGCGCGGGGAGACCCAGTACTTC.

This chain uses TRBV5-1 with TRBJ2-3; 7 bases match TRBD2. The CDR3 consists of 16 residues. V gave up 0 bases and J gave up 6 bases; unmatched junction bases: 10. Per germline, CDR1 SGHRS and CDR2 YFSETQ. This chain's CDR3 is CASSLVSGAGADTQYF. In DNA form, the CDR3 reads TGCGCCAGCAGCTTGGTAAGCGGGGCCGGCGCGGATACGCAGTATTTT.

J is TRBJ2-3 and V is TRBV7-2; D remains ambiguous. The V end lost 5 bases, the J end lost 6 bases, and 9 bases lay between the germline ends. Germline V gene data show CDR1 as SGHTA and CDR2 as FQGNSA. This CDR3 contains 12 residues. The CDR3 sequence is CASSPLGDTQYF. Written as DNA, the CDR3 is TGTGCCAGCAGCCCCCTCGGGGATACGCAGTATTTT.

J is TRBJ2-1 and V is TRBV5-4; 11 bases line up with TRBD2. The CDR3 totals 18 residues. CDR1 is SGHNT, CDR2 YYREEE, per germline (reference sequence). With V trimmed by 7 bases and J by 3 bases, 15 bases remained unmatched. In nucleotides, the CDR3 is TGTGCCAGCTCCCCCGGGACTAGCGGAGATGCCTACTACAATGAGCAGTTCTTC. As protein: CASSPGTSGDAYYNEQFF. Filled out from reference TRBV5-4 and TRBJ2-1, the complete variable domain reads ETGVTQSPTHLIKTRGQQVTLRCSSQSGHNTVSWYQQALGQGPQFIFQYYREEENGRGNFPPRFSGLQFPNYSSELNVNALELDDSALYLCASSPGTSGDAYYNEQFFGPGTRLTVL.

CDR3 sequence reads: CASSEQARTEAFF. The CDR3 coding sequence is TGTGCCAGCAGTGAACAGGCCCGAACTGAAGCTTTCTTT. The rearrangement joins TRBV6-1 to TRBJ1-1; unclear D gene. V dropped 2 bases and J dropped 5 bases, with 9 bases sitting between them. From germline, CDR1 is MNHNS and CDR2 SASEGT. This CDR3 has 13 amino acids.

In its sample, this clone was seen once. J is TRBJ1-2 and V is TRBV28, with D hard to call. Germline lookup yields CDR1 MDHEN and CDR2 SYDVKM. V was clipped by 2 bases and J by 2 bases, with 6 bases between them. The CDR3 sequence is 13 residues long. The CDR3 is CASSLTQNYGYTF. DNA for the CDR3: TGTGCCAGCAGTTTAACACAGAACTATGGCTACACCTTC.

This chain uses TRBV11-2 with TRBJ2-1; D is perhaps TRBD2 (5 bases). Germline V gives CDR1 SGHAT, CDR2 FQNNGV. There are 13 residues in the CDR3. Trimming cost V 1 base and J 8 bases, with 9 bases left between them. CDR3 region: CASSLGLADEQFF. CDR3 in DNA: TGTGCCAGCAGCTTAGGGCTAGCCGATGAGCAGTTCTTC.

CDR3 loop: CASSLGQPGPTNEKLFF. CDR3 nucleotide sequence: TGCGCCAGCAGCTTGGGACAACCAGGCCCAACTAATGAAAAACTGTTTTTT. The chain employs TRBV5-1 and TRBJ1-4, with D unclear. Germline-derived CDR1 and CDR2 are SGHRS and YFSETQ. Trimming cost V 0 bases and J 0 bases, with 12 bases left between them. This CDR3 has 17 residues.

A few counts support this clone. V gene TRBV5-1 combines with J gene TRBJ2-2; D not resolved. Germline loops: CDR1 SGHRS, CDR2 YFSETQ. Trimming cost V 3 bases and J 4 bases, with 10 bases left between them. The CDR3 is 14 amino acids. The CDR3 DNA sequence: TGCGCCAGCAGCTCTACGTCGAGCACCGGGGAGCTGTTTTTT. This translates into CASSSTSSTGELFF.